This passage covers 15 T cell receptor beta chains from one sample sequenced in a study of blood T cell repertoires in COVID-19 (dated by TCRdb to about 2020). Library method: the immunoSEQ multiplex PCR assay. In TCRdb, the immuneACCESS table is reduced to in-frame sequences with V and J assigned. These tables do not hold every clone; where another copy was compared, an unresolved V gene accounts for under half, and the others remain unexplained. For this sample the table gives roughly 300,000 clones, of which 86% were detected only once. The ten largest clones represent 12% of the sample. The sequencing sample was made of peripheral blood. All receptors come from a woman in her 30s with COVID-19, enrolled during active disease.

The chain combines TRBV11-2 with TRBJ2-7; D gene unclear. V lost 2 bases to trimming and J lost 3 bases, with 11 bases between them. Per germline, CDR1 SGHAT and CDR2 FQNNGV. CDR3 length: 14 residues. The CDR3 DNA reads TGTGCCAGCAGCTTAAGAGACACGTTCTACGAGCAGTACTTC. It specifies CASSLRDTFYEQYF. The full variable domain, completed using reference TRBV11-2 and TRBJ2-7, is EAGVAQSPRYKIIEKRQSVAFWCNPISGHATLYWYQQILGQGPKLLIQFQNNGVVDDSQLPKDRFSAERLKGVDSTLKIQPAKLEDSAVYLCASSLRDTFYEQYFGPGTRLTVT.

Comments on this clone: This specimen includes other DNA sequences encoding the same CDR3. The J gene is TRBJ1-1, the V gene TRBV5-6; D unresolved. Trimming shortened V by 0 bases and J by 1 base, and 4 bases separated the two germline ends. This CDR3 spans 13 amino acids. The germline V gene has CDR1 SGHDT and CDR2 YYEEEE. CDR3 sequence reads: CASSLAGNTEAFF. The CDR3 DNA follows: TGTGCCAGCAGCTTGGCGGGGAACACTGAAGCTTTCTTT.

The sample holds one count of this clone. The chain employs TRBV5-6 and TRBJ1-2; perhaps TRBD1 as D (5 bases). This CDR3 has 17 amino acids. CDR1 is SGHDT, CDR2 YYEEEE, per germline. Between the trimmed V and J ends, which lost 2 bases and 0 bases, there was a span of 17 bases. The DNA for the CDR3 is TGTGCCAGCAGCTTCCGGCAGGGTGTTTTGACTAACTATGGCTACACCTTC. Its translation: CASSFRQGVLTNYGYTF.

The sample holds a few counts of this clone. The chain uses TRBV6-5 and TRBJ1-2; D is uncertain. V was pared by 0 bases and J by 4 bases, with 6 bases between. The CDR3 consists of 13 residues. From germline, CDR1 is MNHEY and CDR2 SVGAGI. CDR3 amino acids: CASSYSSPYGYTF. The CDR3 DNA reads TGTGCCAGCAGTTACTCGAGTCCCTATGGCTACACCTTC.

The chain couples TRBV2 to TRBJ2-7; 8 nucleotides agree with TRBD1. Germline CDR1 SNHLY, CDR2 FYNNEI. The CDR3 has 13 amino acids. V lost 6 bases and J lost 7; bases outside the gene matches: 8. DNA of the CDR3: TGTGCCAGCAGGGAGACAGGGGAAGGTGAGCAGTACTTC. Encoded protein: CASRETGEGEQYF.

This sequence joins TRBV6-1 and TRBJ1-5; 7 bases agree with TRBD1. The J segment lost 6 bases and the V segment lost 2 bases, leaving 7 bases of the junction unmatched. This CDR3 is 15 amino acids long. Looked up from germline, CDR1 is MNHNS and CDR2 is SASEGT. The chain's CDR3 is CASSERVQGGQPQHF. The CDR3 region has the DNA TGTGCCAGCAGTGAACGGGTGCAGGGGGGTCAGCCCCAGCATTTT.

The CDR3, as DNA: TGTGCCAGCTCACCAGTCAGGGGGCTGAACACTGAAGCTTTCTTT. The encoded protein is CASSPVRGLNTEAFF. V and J are TRBV18 and TRBJ1-1; 8 nucleotides match TRBD1. Germline lookup yields CDR1 KGHSH and CDR2 LQKENI. Trimming removed 2 bases from V and 0 bases from J; junction bases left unmatched: 2. The CDR3 consists of 15 residues.

This sequence joins TRBV4-2 and TRBJ2-7; unclear D gene. Germline CDR1 LGHNA, CDR2 YNFKEQ. V shed 3 bases and J shed 6 bases, with 12 bases lying between them. The CDR3 extends over 13 amino acids. CDR3 sequence reads: CASSHRGLPEQYF. The CDR3 nucleotides are TGTGCCAGCAGCCACCGTGGCCTCCCCGAGCAGTACTTC.

CDR3 in DNA: TGTGCCAGCAGCTTAGCACAGGGTAGTGCAGATACGCAGTATTTT. Protein product: CASSLAQGSADTQYF. The chain is built from TRBV7-9 and TRBJ2-3; D may be TRBD1 (6 bases). The CDR3 loop spans 15 amino acids. V was pared by 0 bases and J by 4 bases, with 11 bases between. CDR1 and CDR2 (germline): SEHNR, FQNEAQ (reference sequence).

This chain joins TRBV11-2 and TRBJ2-7; 8 bases fit TRBD1. Per the germline V gene, CDR1 is SGHAT and CDR2 is FQNNGV. The J segment lost 1 base and the V segment lost 5 bases, leaving 7 bases of the junction unmatched. This CDR3 is built from 15 residues. The CDR3 DNA reads TGTGCCAGCAGCCGGACAGGGAAGGGGTCCTACGAGCAGTACTTC. Translating it yields CASSRTGKGSYEQYF.

The chain links TRBV18 to TRBJ1-5; TRBD1 matches 7 bases. V lost 3 bases to trimming and J lost 3 bases; unmatched junction nucleotides: 14. This CDR3 contains 18 residues. Germline lookup yields CDR1 KGHSH and CDR2 LQKENI. The CDR3 sequence: CASSPNPGLTGDNQPQHF. In DNA, the CDR3 is TGTGCCAGCTCACCCAACCCGGGGCTTACAGGGGACAATCAGCCCCAGCATTTT.

The chain uses TRBV4-1 and TRBJ1-3; no definite D call. Germline V gene lookup returns CDR1 MGHRA and CDR2 YSYEKL. The CDR3 has 14 amino acids. Trimming pared 5 bases from V and 6 bases from J, leaving 14 bases between. This CDR3 is CASSSMAGLNTIYF. CDR3 DNA: TGCGCCAGCAGCTCGATGGCAGGTTTAAACACCATATATTTT.

This clone was detected many times. Other DNA sequences in this specimen translate into the identical CDR3. The rearrangement joins TRBV2 to TRBJ2-7, with 8 bases that match TRBD1. The germline V gene has CDR1 SNHLY and CDR2 FYNNEI. This CDR3 has 13 residues. The V and J ends lost 4 bases and 2 bases, in that order; junction bases with no gene match: 1. CDR3 sequence (DNA): TGTGCCAGCAGTGCGGGACAGGCCTACGAGCAGTACTTC. Its translation: CASSAGQAYEQYF.

V usage is TRBV6-5 and J usage is TRBJ1-2; D not resolved. Germline V lookup: CDR1 MNHEY, CDR2 SVGAGI. V was cut by 8 bases and J by 0 bases, with 7 bases left in between. The CDR3 extends over 12 amino acids. The CDR3 loop is CASGRANYGYTF. Written as DNA, the CDR3 is TGTGCCAGCGGTCGGGCTAACTATGGCTACACCTTC.

V gene TRBV7-8 combines with J gene TRBJ2-5; 11 bases line up with TRBD2. The J segment lost 1 base and the V segment lost 0 bases, leaving 4 bases of the junction unmatched. The CDR3 loop spans 17 amino acids. Germline-derived CDR1 and CDR2 are SGHVS and FQNEAQ. CDR3 nucleotide sequence: TGTGCCAGCAGCTTAGCCTTAGCGGGGGGGCCCCAAGAGACCCAGTACTTC. Translating gives CASSLALAGGPQETQYF. Using reference TRBV7-8 and TRBJ2-5 for the parts outside the CDR3, the full variable domain is GAGVSQSPRYKVAKRGQDVALRCDPISGHVSLFWYQQALGQGPEFLTYFQNEAQLDKSGLPSDRFFAERPEGSVSTLKIQRTQQEDSAVYLCASSLALAGGPQETQYFGPGTRLLVL.